This T cell receptor (beta chain) derives from a study of cytomegalovirus exposure and HLA in healthy donors. Whole-study findings and limits: Presence/absence analyses supposed approximately even sequencing depth among donors.

CDR3 length: 14 amino acids. Germline CDR1 and CDR2: SQVTM and ANQGSEA. Trimming removed 7 bases at V and 5 bases at J, with 20 bases between. PCR amplification relied on 60 Vbeta primers (plus 13 Jbeta primers). The protocol was immunoSEQ multiplex PCR, while the TCRdb copy is restricted to in-frame clones and leaves out a portion. The sample comprises approximately 170,000 clones, roughly 80% of which are singletons, and 1.3% rests with the top ten. Note on this clone: What it binds is not known.

The sample taken for sequencing was PBMCs. This clonotype was obtained from a man aged 50 or older in good health and CMV-seropositive. The J gene is TRBJ2-5, the V gene TRBV29-1; possible D gene TRBD2, 6 bases. The CDR3 spells CSGAISIGRETQYF. CDR3 sequence (DNA): TGCAGCGGGGCTATTTCGATTGGGAGGGAGACCCAGTACTTC.